This is a list of T cell receptor beta chains from one sample in a study of graft-versus-host responses after intestinal transplantation. Here immunoSEQ multiplex PCR was the method, and the copy in TCRdb shows in-frame clones only, minus some. The sample holds about 19,000 clones, 35% to 40% seen once. The source was alloreactive CD4+ T cells from a mixed lymphocyte reaction culture, collected before transplantation. The source is a human patient who was an organ donor for intestinal transplantation. Each CDR3 is given with its conserved first and last residue. Fields, in order: V gene, J gene, clone size, D gene, CDR3 protein, CDR3 DNA. A D gene is named only where the DNA matches it firmly. The size of a clone is reported for some rows only, either as once, few or many, or as a class for expanded clones.

TRBV13,TRBJ2-2,few,TRBD2,CASSSRAGGYNTGELFF,TGTGCCAGCAGCTCCCGAGCGGGGGGCTACAACACCGGGGAGCTGTTTTTT
TRBV5-1,TRBJ1-2,-,-,CASTRADRSYGYTF,TGCGCCAGCACCCGGGCAGACAGGTCTTATGGCTACACCTTC
TRBV7-9,TRBJ1-2,-,-,CASSWTELYGYTF,TGTGCCAGCAGCTGGACAGAGCTATATGGCTACACCTTC
TRBV19,TRBJ2-2,-,TRBD2,CASSILAGGPGELFF,TGTGCCAGTAGTATACTAGCGGGAGGGCCCGGGGAGCTGTTTTTT
TRBV6-1,TRBJ1-6,once,-,CASSGFGRETPLHF,TGTGCCAGCAGTGGATTTGGCAGGGAGACACCCCTCCACTTT
TRBV5-1,TRBJ1-4,medium-sized,-,CASSLDRPANEKLFF,TGCGCCAGCAGCTTGGATAGGCCCGCTAATGAAAAACTGTTTTTT
TRBV30,TRBJ2-2,-,TRBD2,CAWSVWGGAGELFF,TGTGCCTGGAGTGTATGGGGGGGTGCCGGGGAGCTGTTTTTT
TRBV25-1,TRBJ2-6,once,-,CASSVGANVLTF,TGTGCCAGCAGTGTTGGGGCCAACGTCCTGACTTTC
TRBV11-2,TRBJ2-1,-,-,CASSPQVPLGYYNEQFF,TGTGCCAGCAGCCCACAAGTCCCCCTGGGGTACTACAATGAGCAGTTCTTC
TRBV18,TRBJ2-5,-,-,CASSPQWFGQGQETQYF,TGTGCCAGCTCACCACAATGGTTCGGACAAGGGCAAGAGACCCAGTACTTC
TRBV6-5,TRBJ1-1,few,-,CASSYAVGWAFF,TGTGCCAGCAGTTATGCCGTCGGGTGGGCTTTCTTT
TRBV6-1,TRBJ2-7,medium-sized,-,CASTLAREQYF,TGTGCCAGCACCCTAGCTCGGGAGCAGTACTTC
TRBV7-2,TRBJ2-2,-,-,CASSLLSLANTGELFF,TGTGCCAGCAGCTTACTTAGCCTAGCGAACACCGGGGAGCTGTTTTTT
TRBV5-4,TRBJ2-5,-,TRBD1,CASSPGTGGRETQYF,TGTGCCAGCAGCCCTGGGACAGGGGGAAGGGAGACCCAGTACTTC
TRBV2,TRBJ2-2,-,TRBD2,CASSAGAGANTGELFF,TGTGCCAGCAGTGCCGGAGCGGGGGCGAACACCGGGGAGCTGTTTTTT
TRBV6-5,TRBJ1-2,-,TRBD1,CASSRGDSYGYTF,TGTGCCAGCAGCAGGGGGGACTCCTATGGCTACACCTTC
TRBV10-3,TRBJ1-2,-,TRBD1,CAISVIGGAYGYTF,TGTGCCATCAGTGTTATAGGGGGCGCCTATGGCTACACCTTC
TRBV5-1,TRBJ1-4,-,-,CASSPQGYNEKLFF,TGCGCCAGCAGCCCACAGGGTTATAATGAAAAACTGTTTTTT
TRBV2,TRBJ2-6,few,TRBD2,CASSLAGGGANVLTF,TGTGCCAGCAGTCTAGCGGGAGGGGGGGCCAACGTCCTGACTTTC
TRBV5-1,TRBJ1-3,few,TRBD1,CASSPGTGGNTIYF,TGCGCCAGCAGCCCTGGGACAGGTGGAAACACCATATATTTT
TRBV6-5,TRBJ2-2,-,-,CASIMQEHRGAVF,TGTGCCAGCATCATGCAGGAACACCGGGGAGCTGTTTTT
TRBV28,TRBJ2-7,few,-,CASSLNRVDEQYF,TGTGCCAGCAGTTTGAACAGGGTGGACGAGCAGTACTTC
TRBV23-1,TRBJ1-3,-,-,CASSQSSKGAGNTIYF,TGCGCCAGCAGTCAATCGTCCAAGGGGGCTGGAAACACCATATATTTT
TRBV7-2,TRBJ1-5,once,-,CASSLGRGQPQHF,TGTGCCAGCAGCTTGGGGCGGGGTCAGCCCCAGCATTTT
TRBV10-3,TRBJ2-7,once,TRBD1,CATGQVSYEQYF,TGTGCCACCGGACAGGTGTCCTACGAGCAGTACTTC
TRBV4-1,TRBJ1-4,-,-,CASSQDWQGLGLYEKLFF,TGCGCCAGCAGCCAAGATTGGCAGGGACTAGGTTTGTATGAAAAACTGTTTTTT
TRBV18,TRBJ2-7,-,-,CASSQEVTYEQYF,TGTGCCAGCTCACAGGAGGTGACATACGAGCAGTACTTC
TRBV10-3,TRBJ2-7,-,-,CAISPQGIAYEQYF,TGTGCCATCAGCCCCCAGGGAATCGCCTACGAGCAGTACTTC
TRBV9,TRBJ2-2,-,TRBD2,CASSVTPLIAGGLTGELFF,TGTGCCAGCAGCGTGACCCCACTTATAGCGGGAGGTCTCACCGGGGAGCTGTTTTTT
TRBV5-4,TRBJ2-1,-,-,CASLMTPSYNEQFF,TGTGCCAGTCTAATGACCCCCTCCTACAATGAGCAGTTCTTC
TRBV7-2,TRBJ2-7,few,TRBD2,CASSLAIASGGAYEQYF,TGTGCCAGCAGCTTAGCGATAGCTAGCGGGGGCGCGTACGAGCAGTACTTC
TRBV7-9,TRBJ2-7,few,-,CASSFQYPGSGPYEQYF,TGTGCCAGCAGCTTCCAATACCCGGGCAGCGGACCCTACGAGCAGTACTTC
TRBV11-2,TRBJ1-1,-,-,CASSRSRGQITEAFF,TGTGCCAGCAGCCGATCTAGAGGGCAAATCACTGAAGCTTTCTTT
TRBV9,TRBJ2-5,-,TRBD2,CASSVSPRGGGLETQYF,TGTGCCAGCAGCGTCTCCCCCCGGGGGGGAGGGTTGGAGACCCAGTACTTC
TRBV30,TRBJ2-7,-,TRBD1,CAWSKGTGGYEQYF,TGTGCCTGGAGTAAGGGGACAGGGGGCTACGAGCAGTACTTC
TRBV21-1,TRBJ2-1,-,-,CASSPGNRAYNEQFF,TGTGCCAGCAGCCCCGGGAATCGAGCCTACAATGAGCAGTTCTTC
TRBV5-1,TRBJ2-7,-,TRBD2,CASSLGVGGRGYEQYF,TGCGCCAGCAGCTTGGGAGTAGGCGGGAGAGGTTACGAGCAGTACTTC
TRBV4-3,TRBJ2-5,few,-,CASSQRLQGKETQYF,TGCGCCAGCAGCCAACGACTACAGGGAAAAGAGACCCAGTACTTC
TRBV5-1,TRBJ1-3,few,-,CASSLLGVPGNTIYF,TGCGCCAGCAGCTTGCTAGGGGTGCCTGGAAACACCATATATTTT
TRBV5-5,TRBJ2-5,-,-,CASSLFWGQQETQYF,TGTGCCAGCAGCTTGTTCTGGGGACAACAAGAGACCCAGTACTTC
TRBV5-6,TRBJ1-6,-,-,CASSPGTSSYNSPLHF,TGTGCCAGCAGCCCTGGGACGAGCTCCTATAATTCACCCCTCCACTTT
TRBV21-1,TRBJ2-2,-,-,CASSKKKGQGTGELFF,TGTGCCAGCAGCAAAAAAAAAGGACAGGGCACCGGGGAGCTGTTTTTT
TRBV4-1,TRBJ2-3,-,-,CASSRKLGDTQYF,TGCGCCAGCAGCCGCAAGTTGGGGGATACGCAGTATTTT
TRBV11-2,TRBJ2-7,once,TRBD2,CASSLRTSGTYPYEQYF,TGTGCCAGCAGCTTAAGGACTAGCGGGACTTACCCCTACGAGCAGTACTTC
TRBV7-2,TRBJ2-7,-,-,CASSLRAVAYEQYF,TGTGCCAGCAGCTTACGGGCAGTAGCCTACGAGCAGTACTTC
TRBV12-5,TRBJ2-7,-,TRBD1,CASGPEPDRGYYRRYEQYF,TGTGCTAGTGGTCCCGAACCGGACAGGGGGTACTATCGCCGGTACGAGCAGTACTTC
TRBV11-2,TRBJ2-7,-,-,CASRLQSLSYEQYF,TGTGCCAGCAGACTGCAGTCCCTCTCCTACGAGCAGTACTTC
TRBV7-7,TRBJ2-5,-,-,CASSFAPRETQYF,TGTGCCAGCAGCTTCGCCCCGAGGGAGACCCAGTACTTC
TRBV7-2,TRBJ2-7,-,-,CASSLAGLTEQYF,TGTGCCAGCAGCTTAGCGGGACTCACCGAGCAGTACTTC